This paragraph reports one T cell receptor beta chain. The V segment lost 7 bases and the J segment 8 bases; nucleotides outside the gene matches: 10. The V gene's germline CDR1 is KGHDR and CDR2 SFDVKD. This CDR3 contains 15 residues. The data stem from a study of blood T cell repertoires in COVID-19. Study as a whole: There were acute and convalescent COVID-19 samples, and they came from the United States, Italy and Spain. From T cells, B-cell-depleted T cells, or PBMCs came the material, which was cDNA or gDNA.

Sequenced by immunoSEQ multiplex PCR; TCRdb stores in-frame clones only, minus some. The sample has roughly 71,000 clones, nearly 90% seen once. This receptor was taken from a man in his forties or fifties with acute or convalescent COVID-19. The chain recombines TRBV24-1 with TRBJ2-1, with 10 bases identical to TRBD2. Sequencing was done on a sample of peripheral blood. In nucleotides, the CDR3 is TGTGCCACCAGGGGTGGAGTAGCGGGGGGTGATGAGCAGTTCTTC. Translation: CATRGGVAGGDEQFF.